The 15 T cell receptor beta chains below all came from one sample that was sequenced in a study of cytomegalovirus exposure and HLA in healthy donors. PCR employed 60 Vbeta and 13 Jbeta primers. Sequencing used immunoSEQ multiplex PCR; TCRdb keeps in-frame clones, though not all of them. The sample yields fewer than 250,000 clones, roughly 85% seen once. Sequences were obtained from PBMCs. These receptor sequences come from a male donor in good health and CMV-seronegative.

The chain couples TRBV5-1 to TRBJ2-6, with D possibly matching TRBD1 (5 bases). CDR3 length equals 16 residues. The germline V and J ends were trimmed by 7 bases and 0 bases, with 14 bases remaining between them. The germline V gene encodes CDR1 SGHRS and CDR2 YFSETQ. The CDR3 coding sequence is TGCGCCAGCTCTGAACAGGCGAGCTCTGGGGCCAACGTCCTGACTTTC. This sequence encodes CASSEQASSGANVLTF. Based on the CDR3 plus reference TRBV5-1 and TRBJ2-6, the full variable domain is KAGVTQTPRYLIKTRGQQVTLSCSPISGHRSVSWYQQTPGQGLQFLFEYFSETQRNKGNFPGRFSGRQFSNSRSEMNVSTLELGDSALYLCASSEQASSGANVLTFGAGSRLTVL.

The chain couples TRBV29-1 to TRBJ1-1; D uncertain. CDR3 length equals 13 residues. V lost 5 bases, J lost 3 bases, and 13 bases lay in between. Germline V gene sequence: CDR1 SQVTM, CDR2 ANQGSEA. CDR3 region: CSVRGMRYTEAFF. The CDR3 DNA reads as TGCAGCGTTCGAGGGATGCGGTACACTGAAGCTTTCTTT.

The chain is built from TRBV6-1 and TRBJ2-4; D might be TRBD1 (8 bases). There are 13 residues in the CDR3. CDR1 MNHNS and CDR2 SASEGT come from the germline V gene. The V end lost 6 bases, the J end lost 10 bases, and 16 bases lay between the germline ends. CDR3 sequence: CASRNTGGEIQYF. The CDR3 nucleotides are TGTGCCAGCAGAAATACAGGGGGGGAGATTCAGTACTTC.

The chain has TRBV20-1 and TRBJ2-7; D gene unclear. Germline assignment: CDR1 DFQATT and CDR2 SNEGSKA (reference sequence). V gave up 5 bases and J gave up 3 bases, with 8 bases separating them. This CDR3 is built from 11 residues. The CDR3: CSALNIYEQYF. CDR3 nucleotides: TGCAGTGCTTTAAATATCTACGAGCAGTACTTC.

The genes are TRBV19 and TRBJ1-5; D ambiguous. V dropped 3 bases and J dropped 3 bases, with 9 bases sitting between them. Germline V gene sequence: CDR1 LNHDA, CDR2 SQIVND (reference sequence). This CDR3 is built from 14 residues. CDR3 nucleotide sequence: TGTGCCAGTAGTATTGCGGGGAACAATCAGCCCCAGCATTTT. It translates to CASSIAGNNQPQHF.

The chain joins TRBV9 to TRBJ2-3; TRBD2 might be the D (6 bases). The germline V gene has CDR1 SGDLS and CDR2 YYNGEE. V lost 0 bases and J 4 bases, leaving 18 bases between the germline ends. The CDR3 is 17 residues long. CDR3 sequence reads: CASSVELGLLPSDTQYF. The CDR3 DNA follows: TGTGCCAGCAGCGTAGAATTGGGACTTCTTCCATCAGATACGCAGTATTTT.

The chain couples TRBV19 to TRBJ1-3; D not certain. The germline CDR1 and CDR2 sequences are LNHDA and SQIVND (reference sequence). Trimming stripped 7 bases from V and 0 bases from J, with 13 bases between. There are 15 residues in the CDR3. For the CDR3, the DNA is TGTGCCAGTACCCCCTATGTGAGCTCTGGAAACACCATATATTTT. This encodes CASTPYVSSGNTIYF.

The chain is built from TRBV28 and TRBJ2-1; D gene uncertain. CDR3 size: 12 residues. The germline CDR1 and CDR2 sequences are MDHEN and SYDVKM. The V and J ends lost 5 bases and 5 bases respectively, with 7 bases between them. CDR3 sequence: CASSDWNNEQFF. In nucleotides, the CDR3 is TGTGCCAGCAGTGACTGGAACAATGAGCAGTTCTTC.

This clone was counted a single time. V is TRBV7-3 and J is TRBJ1-4; unclear D gene. V was pared by 4 bases and J by 10 bases, with 13 bases between. The germline V gene encodes CDR1 SGHTA and CDR2 FQGTGA. The CDR3 is made up of 13 amino acids. The CDR3 coding sequence is TGTGCCAGCAGCTCGGGCGGGAGTGGAAAACTGTTTTTT. Protein product: CASSSGGSGKLFF. The whole variable domain, filled in from reference TRBV7-3 and TRBJ1-4, reads GAGVSQTPSNKVTEKGKYVELRCDPISGHTALYWYRQSLGQGPEFLIYFQGTGAADDSGLPNDRFFAVRPEGSVSTLKIQRTERGDSAVYLCASSSGGSGKLFFGSGTQLSVL.

A few counts support this clone. The chain links TRBV9 to TRBJ2-1; 8 positions match TRBD1. The ends lost 0 bases at V and 6 bases at J; junction bases unmatched: 5. CDR1 is SGDLS and CDR2 is YYNGEE in the germline V gene. The CDR3 extends over 15 amino acids. DNA of the CDR3: TGTGCCAGCAGCGTAGGGAGGGGGACAGGCAATGAGCAGTTCTTC. It translates to CASSVGRGTGNEQFF.

The chain couples TRBV14 to TRBJ1-4; D is unclear. Germline values: CDR1 SGHDN, CDR2 FVKESK. CDR3 length equals 14 residues. The V end was cut by 4 bases, the J end by 8 bases, with 14 bases between. The CDR3 reads CASSREGRGEKLFF. CDR3 nucleotide sequence: TGTGCCAGCAGCCGAGAAGGCCGGGGAGAAAAACTGTTTTTT.

V usage is TRBV7-9 and J usage is TRBJ1-1; 7 bases agree with TRBD1. Germline CDR1 reads SEHNR; CDR2 reads FQNEAQ (reference sequence). CDR3 length: 15 amino acids. V was pared by 7 bases and J by 4 bases, with 12 bases of the junction left unmatched. CDR3 loop: CASTADRTRFTEAFF. The CDR3 DNA is TGTGCCAGCACCGCGGACAGGACGAGATTCACTGAAGCTTTCTTT.

This clone was picked up a small number of times. The chain recombines TRBV21-1 with TRBJ2-1; no DNA check was done on the table's D call, TRBD1. TRBV21-1 is deemed a pseudogene. The CDR3 loop spans 12 amino acids. As DNA, the CDR3 is TGTGCCAGCAGCAAAAGGGGGACAGGGAGGTTCTTC. Translating gives CASSKRGTGRFF.

The chain couples TRBV7-9 to TRBJ1-1, with D unresolved. The CDR3 covers 13 residues. Trimming left V 5 bases short and J 4 bases short, with 11 bases between. Germline CDR1 SEHNR, CDR2 FQNEAQ (reference sequence). The CDR3 loop reads CASSPRERTEAFF. The CDR3 coding sequence is TGTGCCAGCAGCCCCCGGGAGCGCACTGAAGCTTTCTTT.

V usage is TRBV27 and J usage is TRBJ1-2; D might be TRBD1 (6 bases). This CDR3 comprises 16 residues. V lost 7 bases, J lost 2 bases, and 20 bases lay in between. In germline, CDR1 is MNHEY, CDR2 SMNVEV (reference sequence). This chain's CDR3 is CASTAGGGLTNYGYTF. The CDR3 DNA follows: TGTGCCAGCACCGCGGGTGGGGGCCTAACCAACTATGGCTACACCTTC.